This TCR beta chain was recorded in a study of T-cell reconstitution after alpha-beta-depleted transplantation in children. TCRbeta library construction was performed incorporating unique molecular identifiers. MiXCR was run by TCRdb on the PCR reads, yielding one entry per CDR3 protein. Of around 400,000 distinct CDR3 sequences listed, roughly 20% are singletons. At least ten counts were recorded for this clonotype. Trimming took 3 bases from V and 2 from J; bases not matched to a gene: 3. CDR3 length equals 13 residues. The germline CDR1 and CDR2 sequences are DFQATT and SNEGSKA (reference sequence).

Sample: PBMCs from the stem cell graft donor, taken from the stem cell graft. The chain joins TRBV20-1 to TRBJ2-7, with 8 positions matching TRBD2. The TCR sequence derives from a human donor who donated a stem cell graft to a child with acute myeloid leukemia. The CDR3 spells CSASPGLAYEQYF. The CDR3 region has the DNA TGCAGTGCTAGTCCGGGACTAGCCTACGAGCAGTACTTC.